These 13 T cell receptor beta chains were all obtained from the same sample, sequenced in a study of blood T cell repertoires in COVID-19. The table came from immunoSEQ multiplex PCR; TCRdb's copy has only in-frame clones and leaves some out. The table records a few hundred thousand clones, more than 80% of them present only once. The material sequenced was peripheral blood. The source is a man aged 40-49 years with acute or convalescent COVID-19.

V is TRBV6-5 and J is TRBJ1-1; D not resolved. V lost 5 bases and J 4 bases, leaving 17 bases between the germline ends. Germline CDR1 MNHEY, CDR2 SVGAGI. This CDR3 contains 15 residues. The CDR3 nucleotides read TGTGCCAGCAGTCGCCGGACGGGGAGTGGCACTGAAGCTTTCTTT. Amino acids: CASSRRTGSGTEAFF.

This clone was detected once. The V call is TRBV20-1, the J call TRBJ1-2; the D gene is possibly TRBD1 (6 bases). The CDR3 is made up of 13 amino acids. Germline values: CDR1 DFQATT, CDR2 SNEGSKA (reference sequence). V lost 3 bases and J 10 bases, leaving 18 bases between the germline ends. CDR3: CSASSRSRGVYTF. The CDR3 nucleotides are TGCAGTGCTAGTTCGAGGTCCAGGGGAGTCTACACCTTC.

The rearrangement joins TRBV7-8 to TRBJ2-1; 15 nucleotides align to TRBD2. The V segment lost 5 bases and the J segment 0 bases; nucleotides outside the gene matches: 11. Germline V CDR1 and CDR2: SGHVS, FQNEAQ. The CDR3 consists of 20 residues. CDR3 region: CASSPQGGLAGGSSYNEQFF. DNA of the CDR3: TGTGCCAGCAGCCCCCAGGGGGGACTAGCGGGGGGAAGCTCCTACAATGAGCAGTTCTTC.

This clone was seen a single time. The V and J genes are TRBV12-5 and TRBJ2-1, with a weak D call TRBD2 (6 bases). V dropped 0 bases and J dropped 7 bases, with 7 bases sitting between them. The CDR3 loop spans 13 amino acids. Per the germline V gene, CDR1 is LGHNT and CDR2 is FRNRAP. As DNA, the CDR3 is TGTGCTAGTGGTTTGGTGACTAGGAATGAGCAGTTCTTC. It yields the protein CASGLVTRNEQFF.

This clone was counted only a few times. The chain carries TRBV29-1 and TRBJ2-5; 8 positions match TRBD2. In germline, CDR1 is SQVTM, CDR2 ANQGSEA. CDR3 length: 14 amino acids. Trimming took 7 bases from V and 4 from J; bases not matched to a gene: 11. CDR3 in amino acids: CSGSRGAVIETQYF. In DNA form, the CDR3 reads TGCAGCGGCTCGCGGGGGGCCGTAATAGAGACCCAGTACTTC. Filled out from reference TRBV29-1 and TRBJ2-5, the complete variable domain reads SAVISQKPSRDICQRGTSLTIQCQVDSQVTMMFWYRQQPGQSLTLIATANQGSEATYESGFVIDKFPISRPNLTFSTLTVSNMSPEDSSIYLCSGSRGAVIETQYFGPGTRLLVL.

The chain carries TRBV18 and TRBJ2-1; 13 bases fit TRBD2. CDR1 KGHSH and CDR2 LQKENI come from the germline V gene. The V and J ends lost 5 bases and 3 bases, in that order; junction bases with no gene match: 7. The CDR3 runs to 17 residues. This chain's CDR3 is CASSEGLAGVLYNEQFF. CDR3 DNA sequence: TGTGCCAGCTCAGAAGGACTAGCGGGAGTTCTCTACAATGAGCAGTTCTTC.

As to this clone: The sample holds other DNA sequences that translate to the same CDR3. This sequence joins TRBV6-5 and TRBJ2-1, with D unresolved. Germline CDR1 and CDR2: MNHEY and SVGAGI. This CDR3 has 15 amino acids. V lost 3 bases, J lost 0 bases, and 9 bases lay in between. DNA of the CDR3: TGTGCCAGCAGTTATGGTAGGAGCTCCTACAATGAGCAGTTCTTC. Translating it yields CASSYGRSSYNEQFF.

The V call is TRBV29-1, the J call TRBJ2-7; TRBD1 matches at 9 bases. Per the germline V gene, CDR1 is SQVTM and CDR2 is ANQGSEA. V shed 5 bases, J shed 6 bases, and the junction held 11 bases outside the gene matches. This CDR3 contains 14 residues. The CDR3 region is CSVKKLGTGSEQYF. The CDR3 DNA follows: TGCAGCGTTAAAAAATTAGGGACAGGGAGCGAGCAGTACTTC.

The chain couples TRBV21-1 to TRBJ1-5; no check of the table's D call, TRBD1, against the DNA was made. TRBV21-1 is designated a pseudogene. The CDR3 consists of 17 residues. CDR3: CASSLPLGAISNQPQHF. CDR3 DNA sequence: TGTGCCAGCAGCCTTCCCCTGGGGGCTATTAGCAATCAGCCCCAGCATTTT.

The table lists this clone with many counts. This chain joins TRBV4-3 and TRBJ1-2; a weak D match, TRBD1 (6 bases). Germline-derived CDR1 and CDR2 are LGHNA and YSLEER. The CDR3 runs to 13 residues. The V gene lost 1 base and the J gene lost 7 bases, with 10 bases spanning the gap. The CDR3 here is CASSQVGQLGYTF. CDR3 sequence (DNA): TGCGCCAGCAGCCAAGTTGGACAGCTTGGCTACACCTTC.

CDR3 in amino acids: CASSFGWDTLGTQYF. In DNA form, the CDR3 reads TGTGCCAGCAGCTTTGGTTGGGACACCCTTGGGACCCAGTACTTC. This chain connects TRBV7-8 to TRBJ2-5; D might be TRBD1 (6 bases). V was cut by 3 bases and J by 7 bases, with 18 bases left in between. The V gene's germline CDR1 is SGHVS and CDR2 FQNEAQ. There are 15 residues in the CDR3.

The CDR3 DNA follows: TGTGCCAGCAGCTTAGGACAGGTGGCTGGCTACACCTTC. Its protein is CASSLGQVAGYTF. J is TRBJ1-2 and V is TRBV7-3; TRBD1 aligns across 7 bases. The CDR3 is 13 residues long. Trimming took 2 bases from V and 7 from J; bases not matched to a gene: 4. Germline loops: CDR1 SGHTA, CDR2 FQGTGA.

The chain links TRBV6-5 to TRBJ2-3; 7 bases fit TRBD2. The V gene's germline CDR1 is MNHEY and CDR2 SVGAGI. V shed 8 bases and J 3 bases; nucleotides not matched to a gene: 11. CDR3 length: 15 amino acids. The CDR3 DNA reads TGTGCCAGCGCCACCGGGACTACCATGACAGATACGCAGTATTTT. Translated: CASATGTTMTDTQYF.